This T cell receptor (beta chain) was documented in a study of T cell responses to AZD1222 COVID-19 vaccine. The V end lost 0 bases, the J end lost 9 bases, and 15 bases lay between the germline ends. Germline V CDR1 and CDR2: LNHNV, YYDKDF (reference sequence). This CDR3 comprises 15 residues. Sequenced by immunoSEQ multiplex PCR; TCRdb stores in-frame clones only, minus some. The sample comprises 90,000 to 150,000 clones, approximately 86% of which are singletons, and 2% to 3% rests with the top ten. This material consisted of peripheral blood, taken on day 0 of AZD1222 vaccination. The chain uses TRBV15 and TRBJ2-1, with a tentative D call TRBD2 (5 bases). This receptor was obtained from an adult in good health. The CDR3 DNA reads TGTGCCACCAGCAGAGATCGGCTGGCCGCGGGTGAGCAGTTCTTC. Its protein is CATSRDRLAAGEQFF.